The clone carrying this T cell receptor beta chain was observed a few times. What it binds is unknown. This sample is part of a study of T cell repertoires in cytomegalovirus infection. About the study: Recently identified HLA-C-restricted and well-studied HLA-B-restricted CMV epitopes were used. Indications of both CMV infection and matching HLA type were provided by public TCR beta signatures. Notes on the study in general: Based on cumulative public TCR beta family frequency, carriers of CMV plus the relevant HLA were identified. HLA-C-restricted CMV clonotypes gave the most frequent clonotype in two of eight donors.

TCRdb independently ran MiXCR on the reads; one entry per CDR3 protein. Of 450,000 to 600,000 distinct CDR3 sequences in the sample, 42% were seen once. The V and J ends lost 8 bases and 6 bases, in that order; junction bases with no gene match: 14. The CDR3 length is 16 residues. The TCR comes from a human donor in good health (CMV status not recorded). Some clones in this sample may be carry-over from other donors' samples. The chain is built from TRBV5-3 and TRBJ1-4; TRBD1 aligns across 9 bases. TRBV5-3 is an open reading frame whose function is uncertain. The sequenced sample was cultured PBMCs, obtained from culture after CMV antigen stimulation. The CDR3 here is CASSIARGTGYEKLFF. As DNA, the CDR3 is TGTGCCAGCAGCATCGCGCGAGGGACAGGGTATGAAAAACTGTTTTTT.